These 10 T cell receptor beta chains came from one sample sequenced in a study of siplizumab effects on memory and regulatory T cells. The table came from immunoSEQ multiplex PCR; TCRdb's copy has only in-frame clones and leaves some out. The table includes tens of thousands of clones, nearly 98% detected once. Sequenced material: naive CD4+ T cells sorted from blood. The receptor set was obtained from a human donor in good health.

The J gene is TRBJ2-3, the V gene TRBV5-6; the D is unclear. The CDR3 has 15 residues. V gave up 0 bases and J gave up 7 bases, with 15 bases separating them. Germline V gene data show CDR1 as SGHDT and CDR2 as YYEEEE. CDR3 amino acids: CASSLAVAVLNTQYF. Written as DNA, the CDR3 is TGTGCCAGCAGCTTGGCCGTCGCAGTTTTAAATACGCAGTATTTT.

This chain links TRBV27 with TRBJ2-1; 9 nucleotides align to TRBD2. The CDR3 spans 13 residues. Losses at the gene ends were 7 bases for V and 6 bases for J; bases not matched to a gene: 4. Germline assignment: CDR1 MNHEY and CDR2 SMNVEV (reference sequence). The CDR3 DNA reads as TGTGCCAGCACCCCTAGCGGGGTCAATGAGCAGTTCTTC. This translates into CASTPSGVNEQFF.

This chain uses TRBV5-4 with TRBJ2-2, with 12 bases identical to TRBD2. Germline lookup yields CDR1 SGHNT and CDR2 YYREEE (reference sequence). The CDR3 is 18 residues long. V dropped 4 bases and J dropped 4; count of bases not matched to a gene: 11. This CDR3 reads CASSTRGLAGQSTGELFF. Here the CDR3 DNA reads TGTGCCAGCAGCACCAGGGGACTAGCGGGCCAATCCACCGGGGAGCTGTTTTTT.

This chain uses TRBV7-9 with TRBJ2-2; D is unclear. The CDR3 runs 13 residues. The V end lost 1 base, the J end lost 8 bases, and 8 bases lay between the germline ends. Germline V lookup: CDR1 SEHNR, CDR2 FQNEAQ (reference sequence). Written as DNA, the CDR3 is TGTGCCAGCAGCTTAGGACGGCGTGGGGAGCTGTTTTTT. Its protein is CASSLGRRGELFF.

This clone has just one count. The rearrangement joins TRBV30 to TRBJ2-7, with D perhaps TRBD1 (6 bases). This CDR3 spans 17 amino acids. Trimming removed 0 bases at V and 0 bases at J, with 18 bases between. Germline CDR1 and CDR2: GTSNPN and SVGIG (reference sequence). CDR3: CAWSVWQGLSISYEQYF. In nucleotides, the CDR3 is TGTGCCTGGAGTGTCTGGCAGGGGCTTTCCATCTCCTACGAGCAGTACTTC.

The CDR3 nucleotides read TGTGCCAGTAGTATAGATCGCTGGGGAGCTGAAGCTTTCTTT. The encoded protein is CASSIDRWGAEAFF. V usage is TRBV19 and J usage is TRBJ1-1; D ambiguous. Germline V gives CDR1 LNHDA, CDR2 SQIVND (reference sequence). The length of the CDR3 is 14 residues. V gave up 0 bases and J gave up 6 bases, with 11 bases separating them. Looking up the rest from reference TRBV19 and TRBJ1-1 gives the full variable domain: DGGITQSPKYLFRKEGQNVTLSCEQNLNHDAMYWYRQDPGQGLRLIYYSQIVNDFQKGDIAEGYSVSREKKESFPLTVTSAQKNPTAFYLCASSIDRWGAEAFFGQGTRLTVV.

The chain is built from TRBV29-1 and TRBJ2-5; D tentatively fits TRBD1 or TRBD2 (5 bases each). Trimming shortened V by 3 bases and J by 2 bases, and 7 bases separated the two germline ends. Germline CDR1 reads SQVTM; CDR2 reads ANQGSEA. This CDR3 contains 12 residues. CDR3 sequence (DNA): TGCAGCGTTGACGAGGGGCAAGAGACCCAGTACTTC. Its protein product is CSVDEGQETQYF.

The chain carries TRBV28 and TRBJ2-6; no clear D. Germline V gene lookup returns CDR1 MDHEN and CDR2 SYDVKM. V was cut by 3 bases and J by 2 bases, with 8 bases left in between. This CDR3 is 15 amino acids long. The CDR3 loop reads CASSFPNAGANVLTF. The CDR3 DNA sequence: TGTGCCAGCAGTTTTCCCAACGCTGGGGCCAACGTCCTGACTTTC.

The rearrangement uses TRBV18 and TRBJ1-5; D unresolved. V lost 2 bases to trimming and J lost 3 bases, with 8 bases between them. The germline CDR1 and CDR2 sequences are KGHSH and LQKENI. The CDR3 sequence is 14 residues long. The CDR3, as DNA: TGTGCCAGCTCACCATCGGAGAACAATCAGCCCCAGCATTTT. It encodes CASSPSENNQPQHF.

The chain links TRBV15 to TRBJ2-7; no firm D call. The V end was cut by 2 bases, the J end by 6 bases, with 14 bases between. The CDR3 totals 14 residues. Germline-derived CDR1 and CDR2 are LNHNV and YYDKDF (reference sequence). CDR3 DNA: TGTGCCACCAGCAGATGGGCTGGTCCAGGCGAGCAGTACTTC. Translation gives CATSRWAGPGEQYF.